These T cell receptor beta chains were read from a single sample in a study of tumor T cells in aggressive B-cell lymphoma. Using immunoSEQ multiplex PCR, the repertoire was profiled, and TCRdb retains in-frame clones only, with some absent. The sample has approximately 3,000 clones, roughly 85% seen once. The sample comprised tumor tissue. These receptors were taken from an adult with diffuse large B cell lymphoma. Some clones in this sample may be carry-over from other donors' samples. Each CDR3 is given with its conserved first and last residue. The D gene is left open where the match is weak. Some rows mark clone size as missing; the rest say once, few, many or name a class of expanded clone.

abundance | j_gene | v_gene | d_gene | CDR3aa | CDR3nt
NA | TRBJ2-1 | TRBV12-5 | TRBD2 | CASGLETSEQFF | TGTGCTAGTGGTTTGGAGACTAGCGAGCAGTTCTTC
NA | TRBJ1-6 | TRBV30 | NA | CAWSVTGHGSPLHF | TGTGCCTGGAGTGTCACAGGGCATGGATCACCCCTCCACTTT
NA | TRBJ1-4 | TRBV19 | TRBD1 | CASSIGDRAQEKLFF | TGTGCCAGTAGTATAGGGGACAGGGCCCAAGAAAAACTGTTTTTT
NA | TRBJ2-1 | TRBV19 | TRBD2 | CASSIVAGLAVVQFF | TGTGCCAGTAGTATAGTTGCGGGACTAGCGGTCGTGCAGTTCTTC
NA | TRBJ1-2 | TRBV18 | TRBD1 | CASSLDRESYGYTF | TGTGCCAGCTCACTAGACAGGGAGTCGTATGGCTACACCTTC
NA | TRBJ1-4 | TRBV28 | NA | CATLATNEKLFF | TGTGCCACCTTAGCAACTAATGAAAAACTGTTTTTT
NA | TRBJ1-4 | TRBV9 | TRBD1 | CASSVATGQGNEKLFF | TGTGCCAGCAGCGTAGCTACGGGACAGGGGAATGAAAAACTGTTTTTT
few | TRBJ1-5 | TRBV19 | TRBD1 | CASTQTGGPNQPQHF | TGTGCCAGTACTCAGACAGGGGGCCCCAATCAGCCCCAGCATTTT
NA | TRBJ2-3 | TRBV7-2 | NA | CASSWATDTQYF | TGTGCCAGCAGCTGGGCCACAGATACGCAGTATTTT
NA | TRBJ1-4 | TRBV28 | NA | CASSSRVDEKLFF | TGTGCCAGCAGTTCCAGGGTAGATGAAAAACTGTTTTTT
NA | TRBJ1-1 | TRBV4-1 | NA | CASSSTGKNTEAFF | TGCGCCAGCAGCAGTACGGGAAAGAACACTGAAGCTTTCTTT
NA | TRBJ2-1 | TRBV2 | NA | CASSDPGTYNEQFF | TGTGCCAGCAGTGACCCGGGGACCTACAATGAGCAGTTCTTC
NA | TRBJ2-3 | TRBV4-2 | TRBD2 | CASRLGLGGTDTQYF | TGTGCTAGCAGACTGGGACTAGGGGGCACAGATACGCAGTATTTT
NA | TRBJ1-1 | TRBV5-6 | TRBD1 | CASSYGTGLTGEAFF | TGTGCCAGCAGCTACGGGACAGGTTTGACTGGCGAAGCTTTCTTT
NA | TRBJ1-1 | TRBV6-5 | NA | CASREMNTEAFF | TGTGCCAGCAGGGAGATGAACACTGAAGCTTTCTTT
few | TRBJ1-1 | TRBV5-1 | TRBD1 | CASSLQGHNTEAFF | TGCGCCAGCAGTTTACAGGGGCACAACACTGAAGCTTTCTTT
NA | TRBJ1-2 | TRBV10-3 | TRBD1 | CAIGGGWTGTYGYTF | TGTGCCATCGGAGGCGGGTGGACAGGAACTTATGGCTACACCTTT
NA | TRBJ1-5 | TRBV25-1 | NA | CASPTKETVYQPQHF | TGTGCCAGCCCTACCAAGGAGACAGTTTATCAGCCCCAGCATTTT
few | TRBJ1-5 | TRBV19 | NA | CASSIVPGGNQPQHF | TGTGCCAGTAGTATAGTGCCGGGAGGCAATCAGCCCCAGCATTTT
NA | TRBJ2-5 | TRBV5-4 | NA | CASSPVSRSGETQYF | TGTGCCAGCAGCCCGGTCTCGCGATCGGGAGAGACCCAGTACTTC
NA | TRBJ1-2 | TRBV6-1 | TRBD1 | CASSEGQIHHGYTF | TGTGCCAGCAGTGAGGGACAGATCCACCATGGCTACACCTTC
once | TRBJ2-3 | TRBV6-5 | NA | CASRPGSTDTQYF | TGTGCCAGCAGACCGGGAAGCACAGATACGCAGTATTTT
NA | TRBJ2-6 | TRBV27 | NA | CASSLKRGVAGANVLTF | TGTGCCAGCAGTCTCAAGCGAGGAGTCGCTGGGGCCAACGTCCTGACTTTC
NA | TRBJ2-5 | TRBV7-8 | NA | CASRPGQTYEQYF | TGTGCCAGTCGACCAGGACAGACCTACGAACAGTACTTC
NA | TRBJ2-7 | TRBV5-4 | TRBD2 | CASSGLAGGPYEQYF | TGTGCCAGCAGCGGACTAGCGGGAGGTCCCTACGAGCAGTACTTC
NA | TRBJ2-5 | TRBV29-1 | TRBD2 | CSVAGGFQETQYF | TGCAGCGTTGCCGGGGGGTTCCAAGAGACCCAGTACTTC
NA | TRBJ2-7 | TRBV4-1 | NA | CASSQTQGSSYEQYF | TGCGCCAGCAGCCAAACACAGGGATCGTCATACGAGCAGTACTTC
once | TRBJ2-3 | TRBV4-1 | NA | CASSARASVSESGTDTQYF | TGCGCCAGCAGCGCCCGGGCTAGCGTTTCGGAGAGTGGCACAGATACGCAGTATTTT
once | TRBJ2-2 | TRBV7-9 | NA | CASSLNAGRGELFF | TGTGCCAGCAGCTTAAACGCGGGACGCGGGGAGCTGTTTTTT
once | TRBJ1-2 | TRBV4-3 | TRBD1 | CASSKYQGANGYTF | TGCGCCAGCAGCAAATACCAGGGGGCCAACGGCTACACCTTC
NA | TRBJ2-1 | TRBV29-1 | TRBD1 | CSGRDRYNEQFF | TGCAGCGGCAGGGACAGATACAATGAGCAGTTCTTC
NA | TRBJ2-7 | TRBV2 | TRBD1 | CASGTGGSYEQYF | TGTGCCAGCGGTACAGGGGGCTCCTACGAGCAGTACTTC
NA | TRBJ2-7 | TRBV19 | TRBD2 | CASRPRTSGRISYEQYF | TGTGCCAGTAGACCACGGACTAGCGGGAGGATTTCCTACGAGCAGTACTTC
NA | TRBJ2-1 | TRBV6-1 | TRBD2 | CAITPTSGPYNEQFF | TGTGCCATCACACCGACTAGCGGGCCCTACAATGAGCAGTTCTTC
NA | TRBJ1-1 | TRBV5-1 | TRBD1 | CASSPGQGGVNTEAFF | TGCGCCAGCAGCCCGGGACAGGGCGGGGTAAACACTGAAGCTTTCTTT
NA | TRBJ2-1 | TRBV27 | NA | CASSRTIDEQFF | TGTGCCAGCAGTCGGACTATAGATGAGCAGTTCTTC
NA | TRBJ2-1 | TRBV5-6 | TRBD2 | CASSWTSAHPHEQFF | TGTGCCAGCAGCTGGACTAGCGCCCACCCCCATGAGCAGTTCTTC
NA | TRBJ2-7 | TRBV29-1 | TRBD2 | CKGGTTSPLRLYEQYF | TGCAAAGGAGGGACTACCTCGCCGCTCCGGTTATACGAGCAGTACTTC
NA | TRBJ2-1 | TRBV28 | NA | CATTGGQTQFF | TGTGCCACCACTGGGGGACAAACGCAGTTCTTC
NA | TRBJ1-2 | TRBV30 | TRBD1 | CAWSVSGQGVVVNGYTF | TGTGCCTGGAGCGTCTCCGGACAGGGGGTTGTCGTGAATGGCTACACCTTC
NA | TRBJ2-7 | TRBV7-3 | NA | CASSFTGTGPSEQYF | TGTGCCAGCAGCTTTACCGGGACTGGCCCCTCCGAGCAGTACTTC
NA | TRBJ1-1 | TRBV11-3 | NA | CASSLSYRGNTEAFF | TGTGCCAGCAGCTTAAGTTATAGAGGGAACACTGAAGCTTTCTTT
NA | TRBJ1-2 | TRBV5-1 | TRBD1 | CASSGQGYGYTF | TGCGCCAGCTCCGGACAGGGCTATGGCTACACCTTC
few | TRBJ2-1 | TRBV7-3 | TRBD2 | CASSLMPGGGPYNEQFF | TGTGCCAGCAGCTTAATGCCTGGGGGGGGTCCCTACAATGAGCAGTTCTTC